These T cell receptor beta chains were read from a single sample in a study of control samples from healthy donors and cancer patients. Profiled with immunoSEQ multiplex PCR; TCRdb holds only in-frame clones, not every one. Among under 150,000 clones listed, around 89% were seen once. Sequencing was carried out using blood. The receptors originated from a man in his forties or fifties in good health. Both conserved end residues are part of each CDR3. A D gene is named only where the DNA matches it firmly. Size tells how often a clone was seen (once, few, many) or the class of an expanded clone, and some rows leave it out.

CDR3 protein: CASIRESNQPQHF; CDR3 DNA: TGTGCCAGCATAAGGGAAAGCAATCAGCCCCAGCATTTT; J gene: TRBJ1-5; D gene: .; V gene: TRBV6-5; clone size: .
CDR3 protein: CASSSGLSNEKLFF; CDR3 DNA: TGTGCCAGCAGCTCCGGACTGTCTAATGAAAAACTGTTTTTT; J gene: TRBJ1-4; D gene: .; V gene: TRBV7-2; clone size: .
CDR3 protein: CASRGGGGSFEAFF; CDR3 DNA: TGTGCCAGCAGAGGTGGGGGAGGGAGTTTTGAAGCTTTCTTT; J gene: TRBJ1-1; D gene: .; V gene: TRBV6-5; clone size: .
CDR3 protein: CASIGQGREQFF; CDR3 DNA: TGTGCCAGCATCGGCCAGGGGCGGGAGCAGTTCTTC; J gene: TRBJ2-1; D gene: .; V gene: TRBV2; clone size: .
CDR3 protein: CSAETGGYTF; CDR3 DNA: TGCAGCGCCGAGACCGGGGGCTACACCTTC; J gene: TRBJ1-2; D gene: .; V gene: TRBV29-1; clone size: .
CDR3 protein: CASSHRDEQYF; CDR3 DNA: TGTGCCAGCAGCCATCGGGACGAGCAGTACTTC; J gene: TRBJ2-7; D gene: .; V gene: TRBV3-1/TRBV3-2; clone size: .
CDR3 protein: CATSDLGQGSTGELFF; CDR3 DNA: TGTGCCACCAGTGATCTAGGACAGGGATCCACCGGGGAGCTGTTTTTT; J gene: TRBJ2-2; D gene: TRBD1; V gene: TRBV24-1; clone size: .
CDR3 protein: CASRQQGTGSYEQYF; CDR3 DNA: TGTGCCAGCAGGCAACAGGGTACTGGGTCTTACGAGCAGTACTTC; J gene: TRBJ2-7; D gene: .; V gene: TRBV14; clone size: .
CDR3 protein: CASSLVVGGKNTGELFF; CDR3 DNA: TGTGCCAGCAGCTTAGTAGTTGGCGGGAAGAACACCGGGGAGCTGTTTTTT; J gene: TRBJ2-2; D gene: .; V gene: TRBV7-9; clone size: .
CDR3 protein: CASSESGLQETQYF; CDR3 DNA: TGCGCCAGCAGTGAGTCTGGGCTCCAAGAGACCCAGTACTTC; J gene: TRBJ2-5; D gene: .; V gene: TRBV10-2; clone size: .
CDR3 protein: CASSRTSGGTYEQYF; CDR3 DNA: TGTGCCAGCAGCCGGACTAGCGGGGGGACCTACGAGCAGTACTTC; J gene: TRBJ2-7; D gene: TRBD2; V gene: TRBV3-1/TRBV3-2; clone size: .
CDR3 protein: CASSSDRSYQETQYF; CDR3 DNA: TGTGCCAGCAGCTCCGACAGATCGTACCAAGAGACCCAGTACTTC; J gene: TRBJ2-5; D gene: .; V gene: TRBV7-2; clone size: .
CDR3 protein: CASSLAGRVANGYTF; CDR3 DNA: TGCGCCAGCAGCTTGGCGGGCAGGGTGGCGAATGGCTACACCTTC; J gene: TRBJ1-2; D gene: .; V gene: TRBV5-1; clone size: .
CDR3 protein: CASSLEGQPQHF; CDR3 DNA: TGTGCCAGCAGCTTAGAGGGTCAGCCCCAGCATTTT; J gene: TRBJ1-5; D gene: .; V gene: TRBV7-9; clone size: .
CDR3 protein: CASSPQGGDSPLHF; CDR3 DNA: TGTGCCAGCAGCCCACAGGGGGGAGATTCACCCCTCCACTTT; J gene: TRBJ1-6; D gene: TRBD1; V gene: TRBV7-3; clone size: .
CDR3 protein: CASGIVQETQYF; CDR3 DNA: TGTGCCAGCGGCATCGTACAAGAGACCCAGTACTTC; J gene: TRBJ2-5; D gene: .; V gene: TRBV7-2; clone size: .
CDR3 protein: CSALGQVWGYTF; CDR3 DNA: TGCAGCGCCTTAGGACAGGTCTGGGGCTACACCTTC; J gene: TRBJ1-2; D gene: TRBD1; V gene: TRBV29-1; clone size: .
CDR3 protein: CASSLQLNQPQHF; CDR3 DNA: TGTGCCAGCAGTTTACAGCTCAATCAGCCCCAGCATTTT; J gene: TRBJ1-5; D gene: .; V gene: TRBV6-5; clone size: .
CDR3 protein: CASSSGGLTEAFF; CDR3 DNA: TGTGCCAGCAGCTCCGGGGGGTTAACTGAAGCTTTCTTT; J gene: TRBJ1-1; D gene: .; V gene: TRBV7-3; clone size: .
CDR3 protein: CASSLMGLVLDTQYF; CDR3 DNA: TGTGCCAGCAGCTTAATGGGACTAGTATTAGATACGCAGTATTTT; J gene: TRBJ2-3; D gene: TRBD2; V gene: TRBV7-3; clone size: .
CDR3 protein: CATSDPPSNYGYTF; CDR3 DNA: TGTGCCACCAGTGATCCCCCTAGTAACTATGGCTACACCTTC; J gene: TRBJ1-2; D gene: .; V gene: TRBV24-1; clone size: .
CDR3 protein: CASSASGHSYNEQFF; CDR3 DNA: TGTGCCAGCAGCGCTTCGGGACACTCCTACAATGAGCAGTTCTTC; J gene: TRBJ2-1; D gene: .; V gene: TRBV9; clone size: .
CDR3 protein: CASSLRTANYGYTF; CDR3 DNA: TGTGCCAGCAGCTTAAGAACAGCGAACTATGGCTACACCTTC; J gene: TRBJ1-2; D gene: .; V gene: TRBV11-1; clone size: once
CDR3 protein: CASSQKGGDFVPSSYNEQFF; CDR3 DNA: TGTGCCAGCAGCCAAAAGGGGGGGGACTTTGTACCGAGCTCCTACAATGAGCAGTTCTTC; J gene: TRBJ2-1; D gene: .; V gene: TRBV3-1/TRBV3-2; clone size: .
CDR3 protein: CSAEGFRAQELFF; CDR3 DNA: TGCAGCGCCGAAGGGTTTAGGGCCCAAGAACTGTTTTTT; J gene: TRBJ1-4; D gene: .; V gene: TRBV29-1; clone size: few
CDR3 protein: CASSWDPRTGTYEQYF; CDR3 DNA: TGTGCCAGCAGTTGGGACCCCCGGACAGGAACCTACGAGCAGTACTTC; J gene: TRBJ2-7; D gene: TRBD1; V gene: TRBV6-2/TRBV6-3; clone size: .
CDR3 protein: CASSSQVDTEAFF; CDR3 DNA: TGTGCCAGCAGCTCCCAAGTGGACACTGAAGCTTTCTTT; J gene: TRBJ1-1; D gene: .; V gene: TRBV7-8; clone size: .
CDR3 protein: CASSYLAGRSSPLHF; CDR3 DNA: TGTGCCAGCAGTTACTTGGCAGGTCGGAGTTCACCCCTCCACTTT; J gene: TRBJ1-6; D gene: .; V gene: TRBV6-6; clone size: .
CDR3 protein: CASSNRDSLNTGELFF; CDR3 DNA: TGTGCCAGCTCAAACCGGGACTCCTTGAACACCGGGGAGCTGTTTTTT; J gene: TRBJ2-2; D gene: .; V gene: TRBV18; clone size: .
CDR3 protein: CATSVLDPAGGRSYEQYF; CDR3 DNA: TGTGCCACCAGTGTTTTAGATCCTGCAGGGGGCCGTTCCTACGAGCAGTACTTC; J gene: TRBJ2-7; D gene: TRBD1; V gene: TRBV24-1; clone size: .
CDR3 protein: CASSYSGGGADTQYF; CDR3 DNA: TGTGCCAGCAGTTACTCGGGCGGGGGGGCAGATACGCAGTATTTT; J gene: TRBJ2-3; D gene: TRBD2; V gene: TRBV6-2/TRBV6-3; clone size: .
CDR3 protein: CASSFGGNTIYF; CDR3 DNA: TGTGCCAGCAGTTTCGGTGGAAACACCATATATTTT; J gene: TRBJ1-3; D gene: .; V gene: TRBV12-3/TRBV12-4; clone size: .